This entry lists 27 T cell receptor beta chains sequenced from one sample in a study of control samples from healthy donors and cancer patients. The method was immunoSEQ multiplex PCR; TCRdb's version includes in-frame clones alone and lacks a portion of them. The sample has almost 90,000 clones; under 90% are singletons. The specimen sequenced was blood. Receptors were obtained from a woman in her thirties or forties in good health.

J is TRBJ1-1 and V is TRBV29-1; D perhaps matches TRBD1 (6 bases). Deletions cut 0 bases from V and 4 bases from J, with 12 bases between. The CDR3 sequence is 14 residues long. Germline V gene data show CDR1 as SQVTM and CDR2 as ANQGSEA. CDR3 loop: CSVEETGFGTEAFF. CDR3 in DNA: TGCAGCGTTGAAGAAACAGGGTTCGGCACTGAAGCTTTCTTT.

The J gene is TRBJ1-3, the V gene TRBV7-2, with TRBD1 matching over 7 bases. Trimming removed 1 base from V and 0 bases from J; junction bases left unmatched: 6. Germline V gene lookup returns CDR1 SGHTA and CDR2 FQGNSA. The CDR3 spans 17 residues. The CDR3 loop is CASSLEGQHVSGNTIYF. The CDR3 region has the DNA TGTGCCAGCAGCTTAGAGGGACAGCACGTCTCTGGAAACACCATATATTTT.

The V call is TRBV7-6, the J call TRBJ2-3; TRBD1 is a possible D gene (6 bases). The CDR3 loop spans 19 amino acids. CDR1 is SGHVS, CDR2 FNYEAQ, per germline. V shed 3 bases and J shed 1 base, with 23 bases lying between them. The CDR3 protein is CASSFIQGFSAGGTDTQYF. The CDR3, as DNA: TGTGCCAGCAGCTTTATACAGGGTTTTAGCGCAGGAGGCACAGATACGCAGTATTTT. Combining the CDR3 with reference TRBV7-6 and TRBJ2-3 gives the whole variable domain GAGVSQSPRYKVTKRGQDVALRCDPISGHVSLYWYRQALGQGPEFLTYFNYEAQQDKSGLPNDRFSAERPEGSISTLTIQRTEQRDSAMYRCASSFIQGFSAGGTDTQYFGPGTRLTVL.

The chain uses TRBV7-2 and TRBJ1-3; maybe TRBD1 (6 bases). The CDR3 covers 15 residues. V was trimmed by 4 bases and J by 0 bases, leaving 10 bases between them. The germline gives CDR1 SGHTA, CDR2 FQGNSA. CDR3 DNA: TGTGCCAGCAGCTCGACAGGTTTCTCTGGAAACACCATATATTTT. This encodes CASSSTGFSGNTIYF.

CDR3 sequence reads: CASMGAGEVGYTF. CDR3 nucleotides: TGTGCCAGCATGGGGGCAGGGGAGGTTGGCTACACCTTC. The rearrangement joins TRBV2 to TRBJ1-2, with a tentative D call TRBD1 (6 bases). The CDR3 contains 13 residues. Germline V gene sequence: CDR1 SNHLY, CDR2 FYNNEI. The V gene lost 7 bases and the J gene lost 7 bases, with 16 bases spanning the gap.

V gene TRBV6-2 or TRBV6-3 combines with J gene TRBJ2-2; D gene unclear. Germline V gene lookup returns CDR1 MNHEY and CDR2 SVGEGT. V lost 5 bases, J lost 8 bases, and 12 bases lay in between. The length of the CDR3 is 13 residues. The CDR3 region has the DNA TGTGCCAGCAGTGGAAGATACGAAGGGGAGCTGTTTTTT. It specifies CASSGRYEGELFF.

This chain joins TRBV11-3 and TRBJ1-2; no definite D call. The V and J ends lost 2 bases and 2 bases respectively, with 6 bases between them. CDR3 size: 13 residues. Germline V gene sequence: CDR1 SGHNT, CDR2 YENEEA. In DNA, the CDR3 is TGTGCCAGCAGCTTATCCTTGAACTATGGCTACACCTTC. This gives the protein CASSLSLNYGYTF.

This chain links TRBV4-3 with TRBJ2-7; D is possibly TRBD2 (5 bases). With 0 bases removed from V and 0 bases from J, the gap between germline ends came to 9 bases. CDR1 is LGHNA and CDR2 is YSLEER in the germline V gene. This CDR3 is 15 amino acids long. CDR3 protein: CASSQEGEGSYEQYF. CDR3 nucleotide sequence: TGCGCCAGCAGCCAAGAGGGCGAGGGCTCCTACGAGCAGTACTTC.

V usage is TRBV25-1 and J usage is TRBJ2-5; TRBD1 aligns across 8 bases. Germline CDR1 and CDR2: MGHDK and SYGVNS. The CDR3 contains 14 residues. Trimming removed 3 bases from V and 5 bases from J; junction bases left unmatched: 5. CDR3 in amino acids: CASSEAGGSETQYF. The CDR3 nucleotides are TGTGCCAGCAGTGAGGCAGGGGGCAGCGAGACCCAGTACTTC.

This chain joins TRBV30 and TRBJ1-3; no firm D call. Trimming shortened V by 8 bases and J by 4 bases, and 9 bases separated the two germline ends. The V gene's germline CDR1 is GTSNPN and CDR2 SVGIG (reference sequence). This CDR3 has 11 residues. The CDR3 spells CATRTGNTIYF. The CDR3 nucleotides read TGTGCCACCAGGACGGGAAACACCATATATTTT.

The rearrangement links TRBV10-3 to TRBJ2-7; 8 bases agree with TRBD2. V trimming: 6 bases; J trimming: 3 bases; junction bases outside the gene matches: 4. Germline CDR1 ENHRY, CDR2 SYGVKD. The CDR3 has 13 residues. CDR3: CAIRSGGFYEQYF. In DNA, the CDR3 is TGTGCCATCAGGTCGGGGGGGTTCTACGAGCAGTACTTC.

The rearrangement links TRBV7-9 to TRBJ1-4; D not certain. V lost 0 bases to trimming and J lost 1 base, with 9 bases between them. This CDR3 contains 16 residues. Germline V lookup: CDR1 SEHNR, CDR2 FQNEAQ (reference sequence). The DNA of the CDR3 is TGTGCCAGCAGCTTAGCTGGGGAGGGAACTAATGAAAAACTGTTTTTT. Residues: CASSLAGEGTNEKLFF. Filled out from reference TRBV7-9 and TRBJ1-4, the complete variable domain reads DTGVSQNPRHKITKRGQNVTFRCDPISEHNRLYWYRQTLGQGPEFLTYFQNEAQLEKSRLLSDRFSAERPKGSFSTLEIQRTEQGDSAMYLCASSLAGEGTNEKLFFGSGTQLSVL.

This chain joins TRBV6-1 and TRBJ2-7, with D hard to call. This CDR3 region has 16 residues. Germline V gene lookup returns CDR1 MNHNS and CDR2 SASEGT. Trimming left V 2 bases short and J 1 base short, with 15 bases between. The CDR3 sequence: CASSEYGRLLSYEQYF. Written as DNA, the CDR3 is TGTGCCAGCAGTGAATACGGCCGATTACTTTCCTACGAGCAGTACTTC.

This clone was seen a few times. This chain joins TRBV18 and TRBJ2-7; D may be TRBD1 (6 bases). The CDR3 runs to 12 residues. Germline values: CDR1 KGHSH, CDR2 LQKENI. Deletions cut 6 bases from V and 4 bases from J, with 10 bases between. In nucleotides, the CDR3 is TGTGCCAGCTCCCAGGACAGATACGAGCAGTACTTC. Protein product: CASSQDRYEQYF.

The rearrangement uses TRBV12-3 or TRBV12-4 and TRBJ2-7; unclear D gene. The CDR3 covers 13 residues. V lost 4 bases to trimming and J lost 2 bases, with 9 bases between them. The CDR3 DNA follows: TGTGCCAGCAGTTCAACAGTAACCTACGAGCAGTACTTC. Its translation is CASSSTVTYEQYF.

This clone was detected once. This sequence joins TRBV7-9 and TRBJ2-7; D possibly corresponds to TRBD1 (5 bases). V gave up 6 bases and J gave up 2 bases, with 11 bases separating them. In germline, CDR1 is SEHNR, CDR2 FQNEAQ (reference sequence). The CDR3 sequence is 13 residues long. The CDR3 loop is CASRSTGAYEQYF. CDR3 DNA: TGTGCCAGCAGGTCCACAGGTGCCTACGAGCAGTACTTC. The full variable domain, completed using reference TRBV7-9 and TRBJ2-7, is DTGVSQNPRHKITKRGQNVTFRCDPISEHNRLYWYRQTLGQGPEFLTYFQNEAQLEKSRLLSDRFSAERPKGSFSTLEIQRTEQGDSAMYLCASRSTGAYEQYFGPGTRLTVT.

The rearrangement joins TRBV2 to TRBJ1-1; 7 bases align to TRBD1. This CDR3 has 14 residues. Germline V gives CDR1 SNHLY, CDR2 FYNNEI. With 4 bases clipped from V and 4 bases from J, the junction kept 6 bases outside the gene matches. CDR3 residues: CASSVRGLITEAFF. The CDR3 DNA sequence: TGTGCCAGCAGTGTAAGGGGGCTTATCACTGAAGCTTTCTTT.

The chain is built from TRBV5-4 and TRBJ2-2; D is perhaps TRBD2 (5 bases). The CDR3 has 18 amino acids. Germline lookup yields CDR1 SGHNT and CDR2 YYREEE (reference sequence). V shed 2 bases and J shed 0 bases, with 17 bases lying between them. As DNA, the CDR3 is TGTGCCAGCAGCTTCAGGCTCTTACGGGGAGCGAACACCGGGGAGCTGTTTTTT. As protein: CASSFRLLRGANTGELFF.

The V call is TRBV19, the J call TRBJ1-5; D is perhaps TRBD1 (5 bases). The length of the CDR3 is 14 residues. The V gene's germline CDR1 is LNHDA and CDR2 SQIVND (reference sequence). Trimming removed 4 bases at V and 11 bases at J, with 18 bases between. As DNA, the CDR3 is TGTGCCAGTAGTACGCCCGGGACGGCCACGGCCCAGCATTTT. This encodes CASSTPGTATAQHF. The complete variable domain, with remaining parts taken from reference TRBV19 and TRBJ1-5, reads DGGITQSPKYLFRKEGQNVTLSCEQNLNHDAMYWYRQDPGQGLRLIYYSQIVNDFQKGDIAEGYSVSREKKESFPLTVTSAQKNPTAFYLCASSTPGTATAQHFGDGTRLSIL.

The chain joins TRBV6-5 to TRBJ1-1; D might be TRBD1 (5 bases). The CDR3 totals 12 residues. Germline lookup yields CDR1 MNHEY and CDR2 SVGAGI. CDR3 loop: CAAGKLNTEAFF. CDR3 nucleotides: TGTGCGGCAGGGAAGCTGAACACTGAAGCTTTCTTT.

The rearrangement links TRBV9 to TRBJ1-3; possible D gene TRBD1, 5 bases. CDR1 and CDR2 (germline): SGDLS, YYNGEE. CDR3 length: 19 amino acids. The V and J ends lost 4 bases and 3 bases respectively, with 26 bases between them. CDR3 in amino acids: CASSPRGPGLIDGGNTIYF. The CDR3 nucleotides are TGTGCCAGCAGCCCCCGTGGTCCGGGGCTGATTGATGGTGGAAACACCATATATTTT.

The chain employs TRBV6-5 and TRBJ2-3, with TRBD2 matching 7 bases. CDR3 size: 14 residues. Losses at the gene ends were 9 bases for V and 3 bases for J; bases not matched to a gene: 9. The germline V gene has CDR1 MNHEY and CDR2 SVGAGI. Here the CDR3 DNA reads TGTGCCAGTGAGCGGGGCTGGGGGACAGATACGCAGTATTTT. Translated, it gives CASERGWGTDTQYF.

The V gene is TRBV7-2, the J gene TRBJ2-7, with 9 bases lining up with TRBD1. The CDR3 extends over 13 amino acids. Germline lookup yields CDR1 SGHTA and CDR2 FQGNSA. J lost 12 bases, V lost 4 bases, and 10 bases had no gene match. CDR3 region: CASSSLTGGVAYF. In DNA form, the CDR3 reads TGTGCCAGCAGCTCGCTAACAGGGGGCGTAGCGTACTTC.

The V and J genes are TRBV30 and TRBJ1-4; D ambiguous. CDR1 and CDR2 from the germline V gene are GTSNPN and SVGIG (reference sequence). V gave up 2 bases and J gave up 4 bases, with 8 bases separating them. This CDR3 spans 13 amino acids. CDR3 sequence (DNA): TGTGCCTGGAGTCGTGGGTATAATGAAAAACTGTTTTTT. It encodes CAWSRGYNEKLFF.

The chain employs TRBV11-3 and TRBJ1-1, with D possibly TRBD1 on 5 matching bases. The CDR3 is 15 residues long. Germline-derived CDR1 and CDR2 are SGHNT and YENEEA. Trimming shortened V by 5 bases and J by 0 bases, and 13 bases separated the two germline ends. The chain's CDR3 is CASSPGNLMNTEAFF. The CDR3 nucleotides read TGTGCCAGCAGCCCAGGGAACCTCATGAACACTGAAGCTTTCTTT. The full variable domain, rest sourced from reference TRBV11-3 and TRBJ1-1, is EAGVVQSPRYKIIEKKQPVAFWCNPISGHNTLYWYLQNLGQGPELLIRYENEEAVDDSQLPKDRFSAERLKGVDSTLKIQPAELGDSAVYLCASSPGNLMNTEAFFGQGTRLTVV.

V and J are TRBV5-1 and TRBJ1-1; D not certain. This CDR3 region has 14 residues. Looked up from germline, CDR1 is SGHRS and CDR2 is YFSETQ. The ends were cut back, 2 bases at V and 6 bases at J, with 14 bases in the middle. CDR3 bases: TGCGCCAGCAGCTTAGGAGATGGAGCGGCTGAAGCTTTCTTT. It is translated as CASSLGDGAAEAFF.

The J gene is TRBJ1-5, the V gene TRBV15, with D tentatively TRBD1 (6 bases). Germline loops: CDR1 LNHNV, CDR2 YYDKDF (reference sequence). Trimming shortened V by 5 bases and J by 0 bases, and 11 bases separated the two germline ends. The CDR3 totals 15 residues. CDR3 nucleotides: TGTGCCACCAGCCGGAGGGGGAATAGCAATCAGCCCCAGCATTTT. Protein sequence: CATSRRGNSNQPQHF.